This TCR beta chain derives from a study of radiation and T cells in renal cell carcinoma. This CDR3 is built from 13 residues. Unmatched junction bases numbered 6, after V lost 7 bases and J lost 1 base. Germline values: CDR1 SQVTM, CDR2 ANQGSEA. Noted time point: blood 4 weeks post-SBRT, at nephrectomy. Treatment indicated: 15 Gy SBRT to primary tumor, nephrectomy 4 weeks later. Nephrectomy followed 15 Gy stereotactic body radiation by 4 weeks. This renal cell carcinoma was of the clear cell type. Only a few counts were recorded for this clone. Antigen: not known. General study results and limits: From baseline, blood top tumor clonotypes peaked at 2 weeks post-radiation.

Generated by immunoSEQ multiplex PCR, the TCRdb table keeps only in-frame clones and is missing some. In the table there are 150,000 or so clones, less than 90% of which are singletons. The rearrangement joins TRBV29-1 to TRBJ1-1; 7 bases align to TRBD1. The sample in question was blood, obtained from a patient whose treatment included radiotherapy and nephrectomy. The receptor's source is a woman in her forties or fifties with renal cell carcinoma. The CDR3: CSAGGQSNTEAFF. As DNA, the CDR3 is TGCAGCGCGGGGGGACAGTCGAACACTGAAGCTTTCTTT.